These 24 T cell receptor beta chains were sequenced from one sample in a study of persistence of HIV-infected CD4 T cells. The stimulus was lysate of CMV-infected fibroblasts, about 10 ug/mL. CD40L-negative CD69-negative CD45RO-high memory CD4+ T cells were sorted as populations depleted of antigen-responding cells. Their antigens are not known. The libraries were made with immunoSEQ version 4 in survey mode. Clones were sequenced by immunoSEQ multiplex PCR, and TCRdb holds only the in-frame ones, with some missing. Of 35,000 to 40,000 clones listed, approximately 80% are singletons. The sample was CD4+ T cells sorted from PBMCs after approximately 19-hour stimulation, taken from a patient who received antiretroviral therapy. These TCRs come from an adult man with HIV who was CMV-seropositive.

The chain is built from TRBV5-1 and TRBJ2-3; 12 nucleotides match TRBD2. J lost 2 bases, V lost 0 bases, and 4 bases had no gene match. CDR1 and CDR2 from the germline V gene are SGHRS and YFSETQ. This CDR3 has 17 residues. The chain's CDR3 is CASSLGLAGDPTDTQYF. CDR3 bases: TGCGCCAGCAGCTTGGGACTAGCGGGGGACCCCACAGATACGCAGTATTTT. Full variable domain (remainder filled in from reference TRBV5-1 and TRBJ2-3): KAGVTQTPRYLIKTRGQQVTLSCSPISGHRSVSWYQQTPGQGLQFLFEYFSETQRNKGNFPGRFSGRQFSNSRSEMNVSTLELGDSALYLCASSLGLAGDPTDTQYFGPGTRLTVL.

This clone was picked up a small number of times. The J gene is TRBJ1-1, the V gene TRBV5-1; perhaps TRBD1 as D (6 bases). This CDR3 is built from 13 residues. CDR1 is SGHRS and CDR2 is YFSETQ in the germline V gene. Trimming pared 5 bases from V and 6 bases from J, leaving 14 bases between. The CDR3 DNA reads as TGCGCCAGCAGAGTTCAGGGGACCGCTGAAGCTTTCTTT. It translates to CASRVQGTAEAFF.

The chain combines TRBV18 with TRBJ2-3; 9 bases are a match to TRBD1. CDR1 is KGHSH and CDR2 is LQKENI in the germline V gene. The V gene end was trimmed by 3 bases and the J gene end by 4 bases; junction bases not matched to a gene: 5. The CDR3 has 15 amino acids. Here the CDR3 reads CASSPGRTGADTQYF. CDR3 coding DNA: TGTGCCAGCTCACCCGGGAGGACAGGGGCAGATACGCAGTATTTT.

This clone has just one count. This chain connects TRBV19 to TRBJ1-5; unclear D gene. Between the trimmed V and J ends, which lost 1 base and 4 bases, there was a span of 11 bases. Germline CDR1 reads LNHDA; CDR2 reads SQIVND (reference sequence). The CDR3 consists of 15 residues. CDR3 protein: CASSIAWEANQPQHF. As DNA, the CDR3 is TGTGCCAGTAGTATAGCGTGGGAGGCGAATCAGCCCCAGCATTTT.

CDR3 sequence (DNA): TGCGCCAGCAGCTCCCGGGCTAGCGGGGGTGGTGAGCAGTTCTTC. It codes for CASSSRASGGGEQFF. J is TRBJ2-1 and V is TRBV5-1; TRBD2 agrees at 10 bases. Germline V CDR1 and CDR2: SGHRS, YFSETQ. CDR3 length: 15 residues. The V gene end was trimmed by 3 bases and the J gene end by 9 bases; junction bases not matched to a gene: 9.

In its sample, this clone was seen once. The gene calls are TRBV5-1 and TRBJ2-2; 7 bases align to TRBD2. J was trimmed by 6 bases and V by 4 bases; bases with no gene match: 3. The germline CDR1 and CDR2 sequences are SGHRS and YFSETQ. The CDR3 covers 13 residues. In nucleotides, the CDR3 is TGCGCCAGCAGCATCCTAGCGGCCGGGGAGCTGTTTTTT. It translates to CASSILAAGELFF.

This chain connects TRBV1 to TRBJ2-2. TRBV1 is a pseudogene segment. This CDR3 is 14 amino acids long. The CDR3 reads CTSSRGPYTGELFF. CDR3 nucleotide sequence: TGCACCAGCAGCCGGGGACCTTACACCGGGGAGCTGTTTTTT.

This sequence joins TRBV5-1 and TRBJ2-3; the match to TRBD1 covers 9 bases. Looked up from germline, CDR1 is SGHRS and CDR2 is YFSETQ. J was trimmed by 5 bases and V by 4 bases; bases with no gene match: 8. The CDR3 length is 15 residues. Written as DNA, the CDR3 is TGCGCCAGCAGCGCCGGGACAGGGATGCAAGATACGCAGTATTTT. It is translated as CASSAGTGMQDTQYF.

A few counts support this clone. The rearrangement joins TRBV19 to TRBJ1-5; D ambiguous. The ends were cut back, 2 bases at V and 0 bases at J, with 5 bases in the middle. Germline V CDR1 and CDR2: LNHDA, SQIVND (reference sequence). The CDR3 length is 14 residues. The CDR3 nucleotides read TGTGCCAGTAGTATAAGCGATAGCAATCAGCCCCAGCATTTT. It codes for CASSISDSNQPQHF.

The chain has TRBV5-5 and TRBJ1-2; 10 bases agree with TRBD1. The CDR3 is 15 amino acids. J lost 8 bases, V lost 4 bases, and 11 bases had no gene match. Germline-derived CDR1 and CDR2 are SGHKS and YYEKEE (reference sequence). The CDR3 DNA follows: TGTGCCAGCAGCACGATTGGGACAGGGGCCAGAGGCTACACCTTC. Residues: CASSTIGTGARGYTF.

The CDR3 region has the DNA TGTGCCAGCAGCTCCACTAGATCCGGGGAGCTGTTTTTT. This sequence encodes CASSSTRSGELFF. The chain combines TRBV7-8 with TRBJ2-2; possible D gene TRBD2, 5 bases. The ends were cut back, 4 bases at V and 6 bases at J, with 9 bases in the middle. Germline CDR1 is SGHVS and CDR2 is FQNEAQ. This CDR3 has 13 amino acids.

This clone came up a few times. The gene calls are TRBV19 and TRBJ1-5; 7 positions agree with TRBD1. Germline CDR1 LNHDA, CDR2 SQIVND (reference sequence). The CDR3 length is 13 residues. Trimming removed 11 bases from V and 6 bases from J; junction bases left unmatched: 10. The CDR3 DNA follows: TGTGCCTCCACCCAGACAGGGTTTCAGCCCCAGCATTTT. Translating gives CASTQTGFQPQHF.

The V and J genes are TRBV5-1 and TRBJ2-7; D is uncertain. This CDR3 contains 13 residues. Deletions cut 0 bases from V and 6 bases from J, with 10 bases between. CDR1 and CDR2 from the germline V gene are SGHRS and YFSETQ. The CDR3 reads CASSLELAREQYF. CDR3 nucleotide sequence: TGCGCCAGCAGCTTGGAGTTGGCGCGCGAGCAGTACTTC.

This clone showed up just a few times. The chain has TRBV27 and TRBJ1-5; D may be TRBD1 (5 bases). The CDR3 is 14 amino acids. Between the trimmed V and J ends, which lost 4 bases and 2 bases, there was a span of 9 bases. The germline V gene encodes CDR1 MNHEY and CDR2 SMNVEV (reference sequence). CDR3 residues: CASSSGVGNQPQHF. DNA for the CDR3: TGTGCCAGCAGTTCGGGGGTGGGCAATCAGCCCCAGCATTTT.

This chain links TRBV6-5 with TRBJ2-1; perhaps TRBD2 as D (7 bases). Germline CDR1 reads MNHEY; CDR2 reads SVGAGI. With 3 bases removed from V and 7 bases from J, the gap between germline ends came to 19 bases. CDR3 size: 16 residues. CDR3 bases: TGTGCCAGCAGTTATTCTAGAGGGCGGGGGCCGAATGAGCAGTTCTTC. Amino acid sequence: CASSYSRGRGPNEQFF.

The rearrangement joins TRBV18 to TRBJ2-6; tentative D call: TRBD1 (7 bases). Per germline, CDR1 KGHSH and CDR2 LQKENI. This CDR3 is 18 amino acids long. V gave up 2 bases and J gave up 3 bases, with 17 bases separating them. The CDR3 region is CASSPLAGGGDGANVLTF. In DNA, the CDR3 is TGTGCCAGCTCACCATTGGCAGGGGGAGGTGATGGGGCCAACGTCCTGACTTTC.

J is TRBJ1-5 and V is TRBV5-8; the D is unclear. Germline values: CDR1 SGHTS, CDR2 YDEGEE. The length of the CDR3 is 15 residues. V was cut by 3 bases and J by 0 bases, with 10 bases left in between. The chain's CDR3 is CASSSSGYSNQPQHF. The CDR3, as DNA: TGTGCCAGCAGCTCGTCGGGCTATAGCAATCAGCCCCAGCATTTT.

Here the CDR3 reads CASSFPGDSPLHF. CDR3 nucleotide sequence: TGTGCCAGCAGCTTCCCAGGGGATTCACCCCTCCACTTT. This chain joins TRBV7-9 and TRBJ1-6; TRBD1 is a possible D gene (6 bases). CDR3 size: 13 residues. Trimming took 3 bases from V and 8 from J, leaving 8 bases between them. Looked up from germline, CDR1 is SEHNR and CDR2 is FQNEAQ (reference sequence). The variable domain in full, completed from reference TRBV7-9 and TRBJ1-6, reads DTGVSQNPRHKITKRGQNVTFRCDPISEHNRLYWYRQTLGQGPEFLTYFQNEAQLEKSRLLSDRFSAERPKGSFSTLEIQRTEQGDSAMYLCASSFPGDSPLHFGNGTRLTVT.

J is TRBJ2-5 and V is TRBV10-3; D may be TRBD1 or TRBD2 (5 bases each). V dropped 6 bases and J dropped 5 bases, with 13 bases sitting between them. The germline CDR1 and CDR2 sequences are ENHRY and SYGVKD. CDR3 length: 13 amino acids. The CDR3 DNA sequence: TGTGCCATCAGAGGGACCTCCGGGGAGACCCAGTACTTC. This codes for CAIRGTSGETQYF.

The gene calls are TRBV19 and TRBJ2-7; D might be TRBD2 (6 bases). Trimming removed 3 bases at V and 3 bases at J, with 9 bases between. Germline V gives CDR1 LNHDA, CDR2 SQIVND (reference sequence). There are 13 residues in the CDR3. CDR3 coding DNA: TGTGCCAGTAGTATCGGCGGGATCTACGAGCAGTACTTC. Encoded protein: CASSIGGIYEQYF. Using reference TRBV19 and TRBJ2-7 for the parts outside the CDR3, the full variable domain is DGGITQSPKYLFRKEGQNVTLSCEQNLNHDAMYWYRQDPGQGLRLIYYSQIVNDFQKGDIAEGYSVSREKKESFPLTVTSAQKNPTAFYLCASSIGGIYEQYFGPGTRLTVT.

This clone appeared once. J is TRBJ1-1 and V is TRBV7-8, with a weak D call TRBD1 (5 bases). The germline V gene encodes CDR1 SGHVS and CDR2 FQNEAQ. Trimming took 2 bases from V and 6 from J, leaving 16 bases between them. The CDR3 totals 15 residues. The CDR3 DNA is TGTGCCAGCAGCTTACAACAGGCGGTGGGCGCTGAAGCTTTCTTT. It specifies CASSLQQAVGAEAFF.

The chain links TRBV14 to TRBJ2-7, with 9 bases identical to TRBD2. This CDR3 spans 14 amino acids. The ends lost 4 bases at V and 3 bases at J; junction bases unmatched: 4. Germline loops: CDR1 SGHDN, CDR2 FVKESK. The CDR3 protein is CASSRGGGGYEQYF. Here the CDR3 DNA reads TGTGCCAGCAGCCGTGGCGGGGGGGGCTACGAGCAGTACTTC.

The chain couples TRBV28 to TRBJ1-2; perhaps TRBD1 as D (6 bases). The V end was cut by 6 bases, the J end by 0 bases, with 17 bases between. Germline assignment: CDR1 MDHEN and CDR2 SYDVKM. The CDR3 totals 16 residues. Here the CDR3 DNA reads TGTGCCAGCAGCCCGGGACAAATCTTCTCTAACTATGGCTACACCTTC. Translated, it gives CASSPGQIFSNYGYTF.

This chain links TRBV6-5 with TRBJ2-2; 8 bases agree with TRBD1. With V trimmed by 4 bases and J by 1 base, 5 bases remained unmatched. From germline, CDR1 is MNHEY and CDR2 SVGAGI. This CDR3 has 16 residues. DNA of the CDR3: TGTGCCAGCAGTTCCCACGACAGGGGGAACACCGGGGAGCTGTTTTTT. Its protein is CASSSHDRGNTGELFF.